A single T cell receptor (beta chain) is shown here with its context. The antigen remains unidentified. These data come from a study of STAT5B mutations in CD4+ large granular lymphocyte leukemia. Study conclusions and caveats: 8/27 top patient clones versus 2/35 control clones were TRBV06-family. No patients shared main leukemic clonotypes, though about 24% appeared at low frequency elsewhere.

Sequenced by immunoSEQ multiplex PCR; TCRdb stores in-frame clones only, minus some. There are roughly 34,000 clones in the sample; roughly 81% occur only once, and 3.5% to 5% lies in the top ten. Deletions cut 4 bases from V and 4 bases from J, with 14 bases between. The germline V gene encodes CDR1 SGDLS and CDR2 YYNGEE. This CDR3 is built from 14 residues. What was sequenced was CD4+ T cells from blood buffy coats. J is TRBJ1-2 and V is TRBV9, with D possibly being TRBD1 (6 bases). The sequence was obtained from a human donor in good health. DNA for the CDR3: TGTGCCAGCAGCTTAACAGGGCTCCGCTATGGCTACACCTTC. Protein: CASSLTGLRYGYTF. The full variable domain, rest sourced from reference TRBV9 and TRBJ1-2, is DSGVTQTPKHLITATGQRVTLRCSPRSGDLSVYWYQQSLDQGLQFLIQYYNGEERAKGNILERFSAQQFPDLHSELNLSSLELGDSALYFCASSLTGLRYGYTFGSGTRLTVV.